This T cell receptor (beta chain) came from a study of T-cell memory formation after mild COVID-19. The wider study: Across donors, TCR clusters were largely donor specific.

V lost 2 bases to trimming and J lost 4 bases, with 7 bases between them. Looked up from germline, CDR1 is ENHRY and CDR2 is SYGVKD. The CDR3 is 13 amino acids. TCRdb reprocessed the 5' RACE reads with MiXCR, giving one entry per CDR3 protein. The sample holds 300,000 or so distinct CDR3 sequences, around 15% seen once. This clonotype was recorded at least ten times. The specimen was PBMCs or a T cell subset sorted from them (not recorded which). The chain uses TRBV10-3 and TRBJ2-3; D perhaps matches TRBD1 (5 bases). The clonotype was recovered from a man between 18 and 35 years old who had mild COVID-19 (a few samples of this study predate the infection). Cell type and time point are not known. CDR3 in DNA: TGTGCCATCAGTGAGGCAGGGTCAGATACGCAGTATTTT. It specifies CAISEAGSDTQYF.